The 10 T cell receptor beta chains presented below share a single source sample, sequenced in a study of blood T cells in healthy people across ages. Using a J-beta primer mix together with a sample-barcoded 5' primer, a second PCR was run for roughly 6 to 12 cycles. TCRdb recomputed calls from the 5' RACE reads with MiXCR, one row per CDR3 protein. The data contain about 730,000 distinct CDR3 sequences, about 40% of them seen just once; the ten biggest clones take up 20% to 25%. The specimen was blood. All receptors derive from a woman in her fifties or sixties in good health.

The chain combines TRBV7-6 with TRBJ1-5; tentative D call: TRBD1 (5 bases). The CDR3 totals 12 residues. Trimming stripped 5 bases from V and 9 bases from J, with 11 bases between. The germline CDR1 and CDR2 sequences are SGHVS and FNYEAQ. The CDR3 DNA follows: TGTGCCAGCAGCGGGGACGGTCGGCCCCAGCATTTT. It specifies CASSGDGRPQHF.

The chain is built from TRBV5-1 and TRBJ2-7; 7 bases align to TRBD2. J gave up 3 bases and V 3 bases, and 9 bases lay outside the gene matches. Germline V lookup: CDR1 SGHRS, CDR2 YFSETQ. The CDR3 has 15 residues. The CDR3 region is CASSSPSTSFYEQYF. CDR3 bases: TGCGCCAGCAGCTCACCCTCGACTAGCTTCTACGAGCAGTACTTC.

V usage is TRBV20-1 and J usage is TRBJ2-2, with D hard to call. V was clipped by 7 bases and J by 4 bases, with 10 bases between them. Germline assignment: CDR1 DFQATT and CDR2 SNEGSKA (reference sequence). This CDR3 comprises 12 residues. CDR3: CSGPGGTGELFF. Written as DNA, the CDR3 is TGCAGTGGCCCCGGCGGCACCGGGGAGCTGTTTTTT.

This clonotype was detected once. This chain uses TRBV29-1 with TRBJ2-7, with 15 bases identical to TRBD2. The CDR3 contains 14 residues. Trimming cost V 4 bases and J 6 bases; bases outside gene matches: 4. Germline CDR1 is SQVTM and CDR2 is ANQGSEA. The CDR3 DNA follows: TGCAGCGTTGCCAGGACTAGCGGGAGGGGCGAGCAGTACTTC. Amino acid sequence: CSVARTSGRGEQYF.

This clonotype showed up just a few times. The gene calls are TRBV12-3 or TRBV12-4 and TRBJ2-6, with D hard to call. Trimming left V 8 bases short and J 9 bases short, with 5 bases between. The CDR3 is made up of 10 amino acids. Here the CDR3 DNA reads TGTGCCAGCGGTTACAACGTCCTGACTTTC. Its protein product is CASGYNVLTF.

CDR3 sequence: CASRGWLAGSYNEQFF. The CDR3 DNA reads TGTGCCAGCAGGGGATGGCTAGCGGGTTCCTACAATGAGCAGTTCTTC. The genes are TRBV12-3 or TRBV12-4 and TRBJ2-1; 8 nucleotides match TRBD2. After removal of 6 bases from V and 1 base from J, the junction contained 8 bases not matched to a gene. The CDR3 contains 16 residues.

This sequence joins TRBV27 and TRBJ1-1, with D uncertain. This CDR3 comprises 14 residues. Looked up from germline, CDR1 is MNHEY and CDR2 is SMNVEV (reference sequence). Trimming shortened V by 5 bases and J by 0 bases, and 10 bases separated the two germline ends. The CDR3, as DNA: TGTGCCAGCAGTCTCCGAATGTTGAACACTGAAGCTTTCTTT. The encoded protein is CASSLRMLNTEAFF.

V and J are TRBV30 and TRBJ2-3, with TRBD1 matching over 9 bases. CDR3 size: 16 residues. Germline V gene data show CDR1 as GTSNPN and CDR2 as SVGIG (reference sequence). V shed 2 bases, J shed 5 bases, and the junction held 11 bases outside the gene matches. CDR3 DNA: TGTGCCTGGAGTTCCGGACCACAGGGGGCCTTAGATACGCAGTATTTT. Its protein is CAWSSGPQGALDTQYF.

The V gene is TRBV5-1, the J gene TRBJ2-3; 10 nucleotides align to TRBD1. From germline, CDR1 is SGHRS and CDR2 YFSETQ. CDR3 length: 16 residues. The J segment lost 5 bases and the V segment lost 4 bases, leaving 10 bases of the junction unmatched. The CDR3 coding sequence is TGCGCCAGCAGCAACCTACCTGGGGACAGGGGAGATACGCAGTATTTT. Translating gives CASSNLPGDRGDTQYF.

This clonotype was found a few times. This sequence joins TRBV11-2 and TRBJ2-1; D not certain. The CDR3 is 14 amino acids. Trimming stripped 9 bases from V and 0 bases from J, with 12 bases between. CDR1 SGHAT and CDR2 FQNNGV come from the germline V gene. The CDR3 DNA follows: TGTGCCAGTCTCCCGGTTAGCTCCTACAATGAGCAGTTCTTC. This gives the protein CASLPVSSYNEQFF.